Each of the 31 T cell receptor beta chains below was sequenced from the same sample in a study of blood T cell repertoires in COVID-19. The data were produced by immunoSEQ multiplex PCR, yet TCRdb's version contains in-frame clones alone and is incomplete. This table has approximately 20,000 clones, 65% to 90% appearing once. Input material: peripheral blood. These receptors were obtained from a man older than 75 with acute or convalescent COVID-19.

The chain is built from TRBV14 and TRBJ2-7, with TRBD2 matching over 8 bases. In germline, CDR1 is SGHDN, CDR2 FVKESK. The J segment lost 1 base and the V segment lost 1 base, leaving 3 bases of the junction unmatched. CDR3 length: 15 residues. The DNA of the CDR3 is TGTGCCAGCAGCCAAGCGGGGGGGTGGTCCTACGAGCAGTACTTC. It yields the protein CASSQAGGWSYEQYF. Supplemented by reference TRBV14 and TRBJ2-7, the full variable domain reads EAGVTQFPSHSVIEKGQTVTLRCDPISGHDNLYWYRRVMGKEIKFLLHFVKESKQDESGMPNNRFLAERTGGTYSTLKVQPAELEDSGVYFCASSQAGGWSYEQYFGPGTRLTVT.

The V gene is TRBV18, the J gene TRBJ1-4; the match to TRBD1 covers 8 bases. This CDR3 is built from 15 residues. Germline V gene data show CDR1 as KGHSH and CDR2 as LQKENI. Germline trimming cut 3 bases from V and 8 bases from J; bases unmatched to any gene: 8. DNA of the CDR3: TGTGCCAGCTCACCGGATCAGGGGGCCGACGAAAAACTGTTTTTT. It specifies CASSPDQGADEKLFF. Variable domain in full (rest from reference TRBV18 and TRBJ1-4): NAGVMQNPRHLVRRRGQEARLRCSPMKGHSHVYWYRQLPEEGLKFMVYLQKENIIDESGMPKERFSAEFPKEGPSILRIQQVVRGDSAAYFCASSPDQGADEKLFFGSGTQLSVL.

The chain couples TRBV19 to TRBJ2-7; 8 nucleotides match TRBD2. Trimming cost V 4 bases and J 2 bases; bases outside gene matches: 7. Germline CDR1 and CDR2: LNHDA and SQIVND (reference sequence). The CDR3 contains 15 residues. The CDR3 coding sequence is TGTGCCAGTAGTAATCCCCGGGGGGGGACCTACGAGCAGTACTTC. Protein: CASSNPRGGTYEQYF.

This clone was found once. The chain has TRBV6-5 and TRBJ1-2; 7 bases are a match to TRBD1. There are 11 residues in the CDR3. The V and J ends lost 6 bases and 7 bases, in that order; junction bases with no gene match: 2. CDR1 and CDR2 (germline): MNHEY, SVGAGI. The CDR3 protein is CASRRQGGYTF. CDR3 DNA: TGTGCCAGCAGGCGACAGGGTGGCTACACCTTC.

This sequence joins TRBV6-1 and TRBJ1-2; D remains unclear. The germline V gene encodes CDR1 MNHNS and CDR2 SASEGT. This CDR3 spans 12 amino acids. Trimming removed 1 base at V and 8 bases at J, with 8 bases between. The CDR3 region has the DNA TGTGCCAGCAGTGAAGTGGTGGGCGGCTACACCTTC. Its translation: CASSEVVGGYTF.

This clone was recorded a few times. The rearrangement joins TRBV15 to TRBJ2-7, with 9 positions matching TRBD1. J lost 3 bases, V lost 3 bases, and 12 bases had no gene match. The germline V gene encodes CDR1 LNHNV and CDR2 YYDKDF (reference sequence). The CDR3 runs 17 residues. For the CDR3, the DNA is TGTGCCACCAGCAGGGGGGGACAGGGACCCTACTTCTACGAGCAGTACTTC. Translating it yields CATSRGGQGPYFYEQYF.

The V call is TRBV18, the J call TRBJ2-3, with D perhaps TRBD1 (5 bases). CDR1 is KGHSH and CDR2 is LQKENI in the germline V gene. Trimming took 1 base from V and 1 from J, leaving 9 bases between them. This CDR3 region has 15 residues. For the CDR3, the DNA is TGTGCCAGCTCACCACTGGACACCCGCACAGATACGCAGTATTTT. Protein: CASSPLDTRTDTQYF.

The chain uses TRBV5-1 and TRBJ1-2; the D gene is possibly TRBD1 (6 bases). Germline CDR1 SGHRS, CDR2 YFSETQ. The CDR3 length is 15 residues. Between the trimmed V and J ends, which lost 4 bases and 9 bases, there was a span of 22 bases. The CDR3 region has the DNA TGCGCCAGCAGCATGGGGGACACCGCGAGTTTAAGCTACACCTTC. Its translation: CASSMGDTASLSYTF.

The chain employs TRBV27 and TRBJ2-2; D is unresolved. The CDR3 length is 15 residues. Per germline, CDR1 MNHEY and CDR2 SMNVEV (reference sequence). The V and J ends lost 1 base and 6 bases respectively, with 12 bases between them. Here the CDR3 DNA reads TGTGCCAGCAGTTTATTTTTCCCCCAGGCCGGGGAGCTGTTTTTT. Translating gives CASSLFFPQAGELFF.

The chain carries TRBV27 and TRBJ2-7, with 9 bases that match TRBD1. Germline CDR1 reads MNHEY; CDR2 reads SMNVEV (reference sequence). This CDR3 is built from 14 residues. V was clipped by 5 bases and J by 6 bases; unmatched bases: 8. The CDR3 region has the DNA TGTGCCAGCAGTACCGGGACAGGGAAGCGCGAGCAGTACTTC. It encodes CASSTGTGKREQYF.

CDR3 sequence reads: CATSRDRIGRGGYGYTF. The CDR3 coding sequence is TGTGCCACCAGCAGAGATCGTATCGGCAGGGGCGGCTATGGCTACACCTTC. The rearrangement links TRBV15 to TRBJ1-2; D is perhaps TRBD1 (6 bases). V dropped 0 bases and J dropped 4 bases, with 18 bases sitting between them. CDR3 size: 17 residues. The germline V gene has CDR1 LNHNV and CDR2 YYDKDF (reference sequence).

This clone occurred a few times. The genes are TRBV24-1 and TRBJ1-2, with D perhaps TRBD1 (6 bases). V lost 4 bases, J lost 5 bases, and 13 bases lay in between. This CDR3 has 14 amino acids. Germline values: CDR1 KGHDR, CDR2 SFDVKD. The CDR3 DNA sequence: TGTGCCACCAGTGAGGGGGGGCCCCCGTATGGCTACACCTTC. The encoded protein is CATSEGGPPYGYTF.

This clone showed up just a few times. The J gene is TRBJ1-1, the V gene TRBV6-6; 7 bases fit TRBD1. The junction had 4 bases not matched to a gene; V was cut back by 6 bases and J by 0 bases. Germline CDR1 MNHNY, CDR2 SVGAGI (reference sequence). This CDR3 is built from 14 residues. For the CDR3, the DNA is TGTGCCAGCAGACCACAGGGGATGAACACTGAAGCTTTCTTT. Its translation is CASRPQGMNTEAFF.

The rearrangement uses TRBV6-2 or TRBV6-3 and TRBJ1-4; possibly TRBD1 for D (5 bases). The CDR3 is 15 residues long. Germline-derived CDR1 and CDR2 are MNHEY and SVGEGT. With 6 bases removed from V and 8 bases from J, the gap between germline ends came to 19 bases. CDR3 nucleotide sequence: TGTGCCAGCAGCGGTATCGGGGGTAAGGTCGAAAAACTGTTTTTT. It translates to CASSGIGGKVEKLFF.

This clone was detected only a few times. The chain uses TRBV7-3 and TRBJ2-3, with TRBD1 as a possible D gene (5 bases). Germline lookup yields CDR1 SGHTA and CDR2 FQGTGA. The CDR3 sequence is 13 residues long. V lost 1 base, J lost 7 bases, and 9 bases lay in between. The CDR3 sequence: CASSLNQGYTQYF. The CDR3 DNA is TGTGCCAGCAGCTTAAATCAGGGATATACGCAGTATTTT.

CDR3 sequence (DNA): TGTGCCAGCAGCCCACCGGCGGGGTTAAATACGCAGTATTTT. This codes for CASSPPAGLNTQYF. The genes are TRBV5-6 and TRBJ2-3; TRBD2 might be the D (6 bases). Trimming stripped 4 bases from V and 7 bases from J, with 16 bases between. The CDR3 sequence is 14 residues long. The germline gives CDR1 SGHDT, CDR2 YYEEEE.

This clone came up a few times. V gene TRBV7-9 combines with J gene TRBJ1-5; 8 positions match TRBD1. J gave up 2 bases and V 5 bases, and 5 bases lay outside the gene matches. This CDR3 region has 15 residues. CDR1 SEHNR and CDR2 FQNEAQ come from the germline V gene (reference sequence). This chain's CDR3 is CASSPTGVGNQPQHF. CDR3 coding DNA: TGTGCCAGCAGCCCGACAGGGGTCGGCAATCAGCCCCAGCATTTT.

The chain is built from TRBV28 and TRBJ2-2, with 9 bases matching TRBD1. The length of the CDR3 is 14 residues. CDR1 is MDHEN, CDR2 SYDVKM, per germline. V dropped 6 bases and J dropped 5; count of bases not matched to a gene: 4. The CDR3, as DNA: TGTGCCAGCAGGTGGACAGGGGTTACCGGGGAGCTGTTTTTT. Amino acid sequence: CASRWTGVTGELFF.

Sample share makes this clone medium-sized (0.01 to 0.1%). The chain has TRBV7-9 and TRBJ2-1, with D tentatively TRBD1 (7 bases). Trimming left V 5 bases short and J 15 bases short, with 17 bases between. There are 12 residues in the CDR3. Germline V gene lookup returns CDR1 SEHNR and CDR2 FQNEAQ (reference sequence). In DNA, the CDR3 is TGTGCCAGCAGCCCAGGGGGGACTCTTCTGTTCTTC. This sequence encodes CASSPGGTLLFF.

The chain recombines TRBV9 with TRBJ1-1; D is ambiguous. This CDR3 is built from 14 residues. V shed 3 bases and J shed 3 bases, with 12 bases lying between them. Germline V CDR1 and CDR2: SGDLS, YYNGEE. CDR3 nucleotides: TGTGCCAGCAGCGAGGCGGTGTGGGACACTGAAGCTTTCTTT. Amino acids: CASSEAVWDTEAFF. The full variable domain, with the rest looked up from reference TRBV9 and TRBJ1-1, is DSGVTQTPKHLITATGQRVTLRCSPRSGDLSVYWYQQSLDQGLQFLIQYYNGEERAKGNILERFSAQQFPDLHSELNLSSLELGDSALYFCASSEAVWDTEAFFGQGTRLTVV.

The chain recombines TRBV6-5 with TRBJ2-7; 7 positions match TRBD1. CDR1 MNHEY and CDR2 SVGAGI come from the germline V gene. The CDR3 runs 15 residues. The J segment lost 4 bases and the V segment lost 2 bases, leaving 8 bases of the junction unmatched. This CDR3 is CASSYTTGSPYEQYF. CDR3 DNA sequence: TGTGCCAGCAGTTACACGACAGGGAGTCCTTACGAGCAGTACTTC.

Only a few counts were recorded for this clone. V gene TRBV30 combines with J gene TRBJ1-1; the D is unclear. The CDR3 has 13 residues. Germline CDR1 and CDR2: GTSNPN and SVGIG (reference sequence). The V end lost 2 bases, the J end lost 4 bases, and 11 bases lay between the germline ends. CDR3 sequence: CAWSPLYGTEAFF. CDR3 DNA: TGTGCCTGGAGTCCCCTCTACGGCACTGAAGCTTTCTTT.

Here the CDR3 reads CASSYSIRIGTEAFF. The CDR3 bases are TGTGCCAGCAGTTACTCGATCCGAATCGGCACTGAAGCTTTCTTT. The V gene is TRBV6-5, the J gene TRBJ1-1; unclear D gene. Germline V CDR1 and CDR2: MNHEY, SVGAGI. This CDR3 is 15 amino acids long. The V end was cut by 0 bases, the J end by 4 bases, with 12 bases between.

This clone was detected ten times or more. Other DNA sequences in this specimen translate into the identical CDR3. This chain uses TRBV4-2 with TRBJ1-4, with TRBD1 matching over 9 bases. This CDR3 has 18 residues. Germline V lookup: CDR1 LGHNA, CDR2 YNFKEQ. Unmatched junction bases numbered 7, after V lost 0 bases and J lost 2 bases. Written as DNA, the CDR3 is TGTGCCAGCAGCCAAGATCGGGGACAGGGTTCCACTAATGAAAAACTGTTTTTT. This codes for CASSQDRGQGSTNEKLFF.

The chain joins TRBV6-5 to TRBJ2-7; 8 positions match TRBD2. The length of the CDR3 is 14 residues. Germline assignment: CDR1 MNHEY and CDR2 SVGAGI. V trimming: 5 bases; J trimming: 4 bases; junction bases outside the gene matches: 7. This CDR3 is CASSREGLRYEQYF. The CDR3, as DNA: TGTGCCAGCAGTCGGGAGGGCCTTCGGTACGAGCAGTACTTC.

This chain uses TRBV5-1 with TRBJ1-4, with D tentatively TRBD1 (6 bases). Per the germline V gene, CDR1 is SGHRS and CDR2 is YFSETQ. The CDR3 covers 15 residues. V shed 7 bases and J shed 4 bases, with 17 bases lying between them. The CDR3 protein is CASSDRTAGNEKLFF. The DNA of the CDR3 is TGCGCCAGCTCGGACAGAACGGCCGGTAATGAAAAACTGTTTTTT.

The genes are TRBV6-5 and TRBJ2-3; TRBD2 agrees at 11 bases. The V gene's germline CDR1 is MNHEY and CDR2 SVGAGI. CDR3 length: 15 residues. After removal of 6 bases from V and 1 base from J, the junction contained 3 bases not matched to a gene. CDR3 loop: CASSPLAGGTDTQYF. CDR3 bases: TGTGCCAGCAGCCCACTAGCGGGGGGCACAGATACGCAGTATTTT.

The chain carries TRBV16 and TRBJ1-1, with 7 nucleotides matching TRBD1. CDR1 and CDR2 (germline): KGHSY, FQNENV. With V trimmed by 4 bases and J by 8 bases, 4 bases remained unmatched. The CDR3 contains 12 residues. The CDR3 loop reads CASSPTGTEAFF. In DNA, the CDR3 is TGTGCCAGCAGCCCGACAGGGACAGAAGCTTTCTTT.

This clone appeared a single time. The chain links TRBV4-1 to TRBJ2-1; 9 bases map to TRBD1. The CDR3 has 18 amino acids. Germline lookup yields CDR1 MGHRA and CDR2 YSYEKL. V shed 0 bases, J shed 4 bases, and the junction held 10 bases outside the gene matches. This chain's CDR3 is CASSQEPPQGAPYNEQFF. CDR3 DNA: TGCGCCAGCAGCCAAGAGCCCCCACAGGGGGCCCCTTACAATGAGCAGTTCTTC.

This chain links TRBV5-1 with TRBJ2-1; D gene unclear. CDR1 and CDR2 (germline): SGHRS, YFSETQ. V was trimmed by 2 bases and J by 4 bases, leaving 10 bases between them. The CDR3 length is 14 residues. The CDR3 protein is CASSFRDGYNEQFF. CDR3 in DNA: TGCGCCAGCAGCTTTAGAGACGGGTACAATGAGCAGTTCTTC.

The chain joins TRBV7-2 to TRBJ2-7, with 8 bases that match TRBD2. The germline gives CDR1 SGHTA, CDR2 FQGNSA. This CDR3 is 14 amino acids long. V lost 4 bases, J lost 3 bases, and 5 bases stayed unmatched. The DNA of the CDR3 is TGTGCCAGCAGCTCACTAGCGGCGGACTACGAGCAGTACTTC. It is translated as CASSSLAADYEQYF.